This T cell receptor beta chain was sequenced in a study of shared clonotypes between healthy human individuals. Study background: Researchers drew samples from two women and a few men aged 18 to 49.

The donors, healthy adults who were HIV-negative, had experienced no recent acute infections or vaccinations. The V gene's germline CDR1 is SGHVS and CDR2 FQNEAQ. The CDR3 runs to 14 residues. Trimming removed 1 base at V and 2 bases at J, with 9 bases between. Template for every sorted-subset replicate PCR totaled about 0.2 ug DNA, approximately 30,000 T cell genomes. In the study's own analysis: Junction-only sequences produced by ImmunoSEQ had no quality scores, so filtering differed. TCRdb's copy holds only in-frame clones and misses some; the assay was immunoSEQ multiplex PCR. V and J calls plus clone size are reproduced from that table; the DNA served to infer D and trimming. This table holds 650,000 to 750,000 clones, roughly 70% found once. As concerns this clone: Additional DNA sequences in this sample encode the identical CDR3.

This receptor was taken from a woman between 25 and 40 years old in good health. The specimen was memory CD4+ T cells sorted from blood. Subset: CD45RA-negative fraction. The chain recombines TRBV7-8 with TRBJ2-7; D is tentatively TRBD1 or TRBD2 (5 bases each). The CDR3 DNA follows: TGTGCCAGCAGCTTAGTATGGGGACCCTACGAGCAGTACTTC. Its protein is CASSLVWGPYEQYF.